This T cell receptor beta chain comes out of a study of tumor and adjacent non-tumor tissue in lung cancer (dated 2018 in TCRdb). For the wider study: The cohort included approximately 13 adenocarcinoma, a couple of squamous cell carcinoma and 1 small cell lung cancer patients. The roughly 15 enrolled patients, of whom around 10 were men and 5 were women, were aged roughly 30 to 76 years and were diagnosed with TNM stage I to III disease. Sequencing generated a total of some 130 million productive TCRbeta reads, averaging around 4.2 million reads per sample. The study compared bulk TCRbeta repertoires from lung tumor tissue and matched distant non-tumor lung tissue of about 15 lung cancer patients. Around 30 paired specimens, one tumor and one normal lung sample per patient, were profiled by TCRbeta CDR3 sequencing.

What the research found in general, with its limitations: The top 100 clones made up a significantly larger cumulative share of the repertoire in normal lung than in tumor tissue. Younger patients had significantly higher TCR diversity, and higher tumor TCR diversity was associated with shorter overall and disease-free survival. The cohort had only around 15 patients, and the authors noted that larger samples and more detailed clinical data are needed. Peripheral blood was not sequenced, so blood TCRbeta repertoires in these lung cancer patients were not examined. The sequencing platform is not named in the methods, and unique molecular identifiers are not mentioned. Tumor tissue showed significantly higher TCR diversity (inverse Simpson) than normal lung tissue, at 431.37 vs 166.20 (P = 0.0075, Mann-Whitney U test).

Library creation used multiplex PCR. The listed sequencing device is Illumina HiSeq 2500. TCRbeta libraries were built by three rounds of nested PCR using primers (Table S4), following protocols modified from ARM-PCR. PCR products of 200-500 bp were gel-excised and purified with the QIAquick gel extraction kit before sequencing. Per the source publication's procedure: Reads were cleaned using Trimmomatic, were merged into complete CDR3 sequences using FLASH, and were assigned to V(D)J germline segments using MiTCR. Clonal diversity was computed as the inverse Simpson's index with VDJtools. In-frame sequences lacking a premature stop codon were counted as productive reads. The raw public reads went through TCRdb reprocessing: fastp at Q25, MiXCR clone calling, in-frame beta chains kept. Rows are combined by CDR3 protein, so each entry shows the most common genes and DNA. These V and J calls are TCRdb output, not the study's own analysis. The sample table records around 74,000 distinct CDR3 sequences; less than 75% of these occur just once. The biggest ten clones account for around 12% of the sample.

RNA was isolated from bulk, unsorted tissue, and RNA quality was assessed with a NanoDrop ND-1000 and an Agilent 2100. Donors were newly diagnosed lung cancer patients admitted for thoracic surgery in China between August and November 2014, without prior chemotherapy. Patients with previous radiotherapy or chemotherapy, or with another concurrent cancer, were excluded from the study. Surgical tissue pieces of roughly 1-2 cm3 were preserved in RNAlater solution and stored at -80 °C until use. To note about this clonotype: No antigen is known for it. A junction boundary mismatches the germline segment, possibly from a read error.

The clonotype comes from a woman aged 70-85 years with non-small cell lung cancer. Material for sequencing was lung tumor tissue.

The nucleotides are TGCAGTGCTAGAGTAGGGACTAACGGGAGTTACGAGAAGTACTTC. Translated, this is CSARVGTNGSYEKYF. This sequence uses TRBV20-1 and TRBJ2-7; TRBD2 agrees with 7 junctional bases. As encoded in the germline V gene (reference sequence), CDR1 is DFQATT while CDR2 is SNEGSKA. There are 15 amino acids in the CDR3, from cysteine to phenylalanine inclusive. CDR3 DNA only is kept here, 45 bases in frame from base 1.